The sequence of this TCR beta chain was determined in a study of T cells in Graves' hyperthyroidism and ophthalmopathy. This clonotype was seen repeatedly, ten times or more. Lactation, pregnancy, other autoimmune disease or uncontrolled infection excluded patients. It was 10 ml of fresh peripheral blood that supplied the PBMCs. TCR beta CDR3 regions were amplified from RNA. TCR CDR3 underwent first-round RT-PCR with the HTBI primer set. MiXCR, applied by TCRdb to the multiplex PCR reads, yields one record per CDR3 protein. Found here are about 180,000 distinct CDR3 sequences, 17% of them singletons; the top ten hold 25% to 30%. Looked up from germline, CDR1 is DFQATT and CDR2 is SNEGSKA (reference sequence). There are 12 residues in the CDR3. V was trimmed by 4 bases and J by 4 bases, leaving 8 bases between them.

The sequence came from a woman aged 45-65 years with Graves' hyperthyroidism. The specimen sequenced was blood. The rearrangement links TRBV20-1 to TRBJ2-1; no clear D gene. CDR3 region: CSANFQYNEQFF. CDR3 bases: TGCAGTGCTAACTTCCAATACAATGAGCAGTTCTTC.